The rows below give T cell receptor beta chains drawn from one sample of a study of blood T cell repertoires in COVID-19. Method: immunoSEQ multiplex PCR; TCRdb's copy keeps in-frame clones and lacks some. The table includes just over 95,000 clones, about 86% detected once. Sequenced input: peripheral blood. The receptors come from a man aged 55 to 70 with acute or convalescent COVID-19. CDR3s include the opening cysteine and the closing phenylalanine or tryptophan. A D gene is named only where the DNA matches it firmly. Only part of the rows carry a size: once, few, many, or a class if the clone is expanded.

v_call	j_call	clone_size	d_call	cdr3_aa	cdr3_nt
TRBV6-5	TRBJ1-6	-	TRBD1	CASRRQGANSPLHF	TGTGCCAGCAGGCGACAGGGAGCTAATTCACCCCTCCACTTT
TRBV7-2	TRBJ2-3	-	-	CASSPQAPSLADTQYF	TGTGCCAGCAGCCCCCAAGCCCCTTCTCTAGCGGATACGCAGTATTTT
TRBV12-3/TRBV12-4	TRBJ1-2	-	-	CASSRQDRYGYTF	TGTGCCAGCAGCAGACAGGATAGGTATGGCTACACCTTC
TRBV6-4	TRBJ2-2	-	-	CASSGATGELFF	TGTGCCAGCAGTGGGGCCACCGGGGAGCTGTTTTTT
TRBV6-5	TRBJ1-1	-	-	CAIVRDSMNTEAFF	TGTGCCATCGTGAGGGATTCAATGAACACTGAAGCTTTCTTT
TRBV5-6	TRBJ2-2	-	-	CASSLIPQGTTGELFF	TGTGCCAGCAGCTTGATTCCTCAGGGAACAACCGGGGAGCTGTTTTTT
TRBV19	TRBJ1-1	-	TRBD1	CASSPGQGNMNTEAFF	TGTGCCAGTAGCCCCGGACAGGGAAACATGAACACTGAAGCTTTCTTT
TRBV5-1	TRBJ2-6	-	-	CASSLAGTGANVLTF	TGCGCCAGCAGCTTGGCCGGGACTGGGGCCAACGTCCTGACTTTC
TRBV29-1	TRBJ1-3	-	-	CSARGGNTIYF	TGCAGCGCCAGGGGTGGAAACACCATATATTTT
TRBV9	TRBJ1-1	-	-	CASSSQNTEAFF	TGTGCCAGCAGCTCACAGAACACTGAAGCTTTCTTT
TRBV3-1/TRBV3-2	TRBJ1-6	-	-	CASSPGVGGKPPLHF	TGTGCCAGCAGCCCCGGAGTGGGGGGAAAGCCACCCCTCCACTTT
TRBV7-9	TRBJ1-2	few	TRBD1	CASSSGTGNSYGYTF	TGTGCCAGCAGCTCCGGGACAGGGAATTCCTATGGCTACACCTTC
TRBV25-1	TRBJ1-4	-	TRBD1	CASSRRDRETNEKLFF	TGTGCCAGCAGCCGCCGGGACAGGGAAACTAATGAAAAACTGTTTTTT
TRBV11-2	TRBJ1-2	-	TRBD1	CASSLVGGQIDGYTF	TGTGCCAGCAGCTTAGTGGGGGGACAGATAGATGGCTACACCTTC
TRBV2	TRBJ2-7	-	TRBD1	CASSSRTGGEQYF	TGTGCCAGCAGCTCAAGGACAGGGGGCGAGCAGTACTTC
TRBV7-9	TRBJ1-4	once	-	CASSSGASTNEKLFF	TGTGCCAGCAGCTCGGGAGCTTCAACTAATGAAAAACTGTTTTTT
TRBV27	TRBJ1-5	few	-	CASSQRAVHSNQPQHF	TGTGCCAGCAGCCAGAGGGCAGTCCATAGCAATCAGCCCCAGCATTTT
TRBV6-5	TRBJ1-3	-	-	CASRDDSAGRNTIYF	TGTGCCAGCAGGGATGACTCCGCCGGTAGAAACACCATATATTTT
TRBV18	TRBJ2-1	-	TRBD2	CASSPPTSGIELLVNEQFF	TGTGCCAGCTCACCCCCGACTAGCGGGATTGAATTATTGGTAAATGAGCAGTTCTTC
TRBV7-9	TRBJ2-1	-	TRBD2	CASSGSGSSYNEQFF	TGTGCCAGCAGTGGGAGCGGGAGCTCCTACAATGAGCAGTTCTTC
TRBV9	TRBJ2-1	-	-	CASSVEGAGRSAGGLIF	TGTGCCAGCAGCGTAGAGGGGGCGGGGCGTAGCGCGGGAGGCTTGATCTTC
TRBV5-1	TRBJ2-2	-	-	CASSLADRNTGELFF	TGCGCCAGCAGCTTGGCCGACAGAAACACCGGGGAGCTGTTTTTT
TRBV12-5	TRBJ2-1	-	-	CASGLVLRNSYNEQFF	TGTGCTAGTGGTTTGGTACTAAGGAACTCCTACAATGAGCAGTTCTTC
TRBV23-1	TRBJ2-5	-	-	CASSPGALKGLKETQYF	TGCGCCAGCAGTCCAGGGGCCCTAAAAGGGCTAAAAGAGACCCAGTACTTC
TRBV19	TRBJ1-2	-	-	CASSPGYGQTINYGYTF	TGTGCCAGTAGTCCCGGTTATGGACAGACAATTAACTATGGCTACACCTTC
TRBV29-1	TRBJ1-2	-	-	CSVGQVDTNYGYTF	TGCAGCGTTGGACAGGTAGATACTAACTATGGCTACACCTTC
TRBV6-4	TRBJ1-3	-	-	CASSDSHRPKDLGNTIYF	TGTGCCAGCAGTGACTCGCACAGGCCTAAAGATCTTGGAAACACCATATATTTT
TRBV11-3	TRBJ1-3	-	-	CASTKGDSSGNTIYF	TGTGCCAGCACCAAAGGGGATAGCTCTGGAAACACCATATATTTT
TRBV4-1	TRBJ1-6	-	-	CASSQDVNSPLHF	TGCGCCAGCAGCCAAGACGTAAATTCACCCCTCCACTTT
TRBV7-2	TRBJ1-6	-	-	CASSLASGVYNSPLHF	TGTGCCAGCAGCTTAGCTTCGGGAGTCTATAATTCACCCCTCCACTTT
TRBV10-2	TRBJ1-5	-	-	CASSDSGLGQPQHF	TGCGCCAGCAGTGATTCAGGGCTCGGTCAGCCCCAGCATTTT
TRBV3-1/TRBV3-2	TRBJ2-1	-	TRBD1	CASSPGTGHNEQFF	TGTGCCAGCAGCCCCGGGACAGGGCACAATGAGCAGTTCTTC
TRBV6-2/TRBV6-3	TRBJ1-2	-	TRBD1	CASSRNRDSYGYTF	TGTGCCAGCAGTCGCAACCGGGACAGCTATGGCTACACCTTC
TRBV4-1	TRBJ1-2	-	-	CASSQDRSNYGYTF	TGCGCCAGCAGCCAAGATCGGTCTAACTATGGCTACACCTTC
TRBV27	TRBJ2-5	-	TRBD2	CASSPGTSGPLETQYF	TGTGCCAGCAGCCCTGGGACTAGCGGACCTCTGGAGACCCAGTACTTC
TRBV24-1	TRBJ1-1	few	-	CATSDIQGATFF	TGTGCCACCAGTGATATCCAAGGGGCGACTTTCTTT
TRBV30	TRBJ2-2	once	-	CACRRPANTGELFF	TGTGCCTGCCGGAGGCCCGCGAACACCGGGGAGCTGTTTTTT
TRBV12-3/TRBV12-4	TRBJ1-1	-	TRBD1	CASSRDSYTEAFF	TGTGCCAGCAGCCGGGACAGTTACACTGAAGCTTTCTTT
TRBV11-2	TRBJ2-3	-	TRBD2	CASRKPGGRLTDTQYF	TGTGCCAGCAGAAAGCCCGGCGGGAGGCTCACAGATACGCAGTATTTT
TRBV9	TRBJ1-6	-	-	CASSGQDNSPLHF	TGTGCCAGCAGCGGACAGGATAATTCACCCCTCCACTTT
TRBV19	TRBJ1-1	few	-	CASSILGARDTEAFF	TGTGCCAGTAGTATTTTGGGGGCGAGGGACACTGAAGCTTTCTTT
TRBV9	TRBJ2-2	-	-	CASTGAGELFF	TGTGCCAGCACGGGGGCCGGGGAGCTGTTTTTT
TRBV2	TRBJ1-2	few	-	CASAPGIPFYGYTF	TGTGCCAGTGCGCCCGGGATTCCTTTCTATGGCTACACCTTC
TRBV18	TRBJ1-2	-	-	CASSDTGIYGYTF	TGTGCCAGCTCCGACACGGGGATCTATGGCTACACCTTC